Sequencing of this TCR beta chain was carried out in a study of CD8+ T cells in alopecia areata. The wider study: Those treated were given oral tofacitinib at 5 to 10 mg twice daily.

Points from the study as a whole: Patients shared TCRs less clearly than mice did, possibly for HLA-related reasons.

The length of the CDR3 is 15 residues. From germline, CDR1 is SGHAT and CDR2 FQNNGV. Trimming took 3 bases from V and 4 from J, leaving 15 bases between them. This clone was observed once. No antigen is known for it. Punch biopsies of lesional scalp, plus peripheral blood, were taken from alopecia areata patients. RNA, once extracted, was reverse transcribed into cDNA for use as the sequencing template. Repertoires were generated with immunoSEQ multiplex PCR, while TCRdb's copy carries only in-frame clones and drops some. The data show some 180,000 clones, roughly 63% seen once. This specimen consisted of CD4+ T cells sorted from blood, obtained at week 0. This TCR came from a human donor with alopecia areata. The chain uses TRBV11-2 and TRBJ1-1; no reliable D call. CDR3 nucleotides: TGTGCCAGCAGCTTCTTCCCTCGGGGTCGCACTGAAGCTTTCTTT. Protein sequence: CASSFFPRGRTEAFF.